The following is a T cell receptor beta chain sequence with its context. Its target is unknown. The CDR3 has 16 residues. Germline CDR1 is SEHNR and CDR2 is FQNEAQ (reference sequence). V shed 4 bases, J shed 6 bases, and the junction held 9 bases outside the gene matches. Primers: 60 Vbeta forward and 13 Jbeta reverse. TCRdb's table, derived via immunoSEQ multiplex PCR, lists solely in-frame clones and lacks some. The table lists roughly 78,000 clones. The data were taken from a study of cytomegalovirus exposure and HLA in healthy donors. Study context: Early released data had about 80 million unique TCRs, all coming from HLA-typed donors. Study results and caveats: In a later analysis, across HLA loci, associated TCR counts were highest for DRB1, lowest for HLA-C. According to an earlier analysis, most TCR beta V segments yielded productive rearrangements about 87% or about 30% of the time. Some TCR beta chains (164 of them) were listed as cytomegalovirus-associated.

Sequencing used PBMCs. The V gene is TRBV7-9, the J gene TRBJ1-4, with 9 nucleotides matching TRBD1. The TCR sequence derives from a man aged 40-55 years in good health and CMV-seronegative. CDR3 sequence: CASSSLGGTGYEKLFF. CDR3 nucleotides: TGTGCCAGCAGCTCTCTGGGGGGGACAGGGTATGAAAAACTGTTTTTT.